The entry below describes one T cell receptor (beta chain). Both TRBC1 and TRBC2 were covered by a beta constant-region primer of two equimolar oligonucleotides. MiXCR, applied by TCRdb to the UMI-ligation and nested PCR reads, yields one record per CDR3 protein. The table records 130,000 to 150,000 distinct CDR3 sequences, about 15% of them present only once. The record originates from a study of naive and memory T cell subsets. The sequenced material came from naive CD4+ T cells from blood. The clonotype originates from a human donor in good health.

The CDR3 loop reads CSVLQGDISSEQYF. CDR3 DNA sequence: TGCAGCGTCCTTCAGGGCGACATAAGCTCCGAGCAGTACTTC. The V gene is TRBV29-1, the J gene TRBJ2-7, with D tentatively TRBD1 (5 bases). Germline V lookup: CDR1 SQVTM, CDR2 ANQGSEA. Trimming cost V 6 bases and J 6 bases, with 21 bases left between them. This CDR3 has 14 amino acids.